This TCR beta chain is from a study of cytomegalovirus exposure and HLA in healthy donors. Both 60 Vbeta primers and 13 Jbeta primers went into the PCR. Produced via immunoSEQ multiplex PCR; TCRdb's table is partial and in-frame only. Its listing shows some 72,000 clones. Donors in the study were healthy people who gave bone marrow. This CDR3 is built from 16 residues. CDR1 is MNHNS and CDR2 is SASEGT in the germline V gene. After removal of 3 bases from V and 5 bases from J, the junction contained 8 bases not matched to a gene. The receptor was isolated from a man aged 35 to 55 in good health and CMV-seronegative. Sequencing used PBMCs. V usage is TRBV6-1 and J usage is TRBJ2-3; 10 positions agree with TRBD2. Written as DNA, the CDR3 is TGTGCCAGCAGTGAGTCGGCTAGCGGGGGTCTAGATACGCAGTATTTT. Amino acid sequence: CASSESASGGLDTQYF.